This T cell receptor (beta chain) comes out of a study of PD-L1 blockade in urothelial cancer. Overall study: About 85% of the roughly 29 patients comprised males who had bladder-origin urothelial cancer. When blood samples were assessed, the median T cell count was about 140,000.

Losses at the gene ends were 1 base for V and 3 bases for J; bases not matched to a gene: 6. Germline CDR1 reads LNHNV; CDR2 reads YYDKDF (reference sequence). This CDR3 contains 16 residues. The table came from immunoSEQ multiplex PCR; TCRdb's copy has only in-frame clones and leaves some out. This sample has tens of thousands of clones, with roughly 90% found just once. Time point described: peripheral blood 6 weeks after treatment start. The study enrolled patients with locally advanced or metastatic urothelial carcinoma. This clone was counted once. Specimen: PBMCs, collected around atezolizumab (anti-PD-L1) treatment. The chain recombines TRBV15 with TRBJ1-5, with 7 bases matching TRBD1. The TCR originated in a woman of 80 years or more with urothelial cancer. CDR3 sequence reads: CATSRATGTANQPQHF. In DNA, the CDR3 is TGTGCCACCAGCAGAGCTACCGGGACAGCCAATCAGCCCCAGCATTTT.